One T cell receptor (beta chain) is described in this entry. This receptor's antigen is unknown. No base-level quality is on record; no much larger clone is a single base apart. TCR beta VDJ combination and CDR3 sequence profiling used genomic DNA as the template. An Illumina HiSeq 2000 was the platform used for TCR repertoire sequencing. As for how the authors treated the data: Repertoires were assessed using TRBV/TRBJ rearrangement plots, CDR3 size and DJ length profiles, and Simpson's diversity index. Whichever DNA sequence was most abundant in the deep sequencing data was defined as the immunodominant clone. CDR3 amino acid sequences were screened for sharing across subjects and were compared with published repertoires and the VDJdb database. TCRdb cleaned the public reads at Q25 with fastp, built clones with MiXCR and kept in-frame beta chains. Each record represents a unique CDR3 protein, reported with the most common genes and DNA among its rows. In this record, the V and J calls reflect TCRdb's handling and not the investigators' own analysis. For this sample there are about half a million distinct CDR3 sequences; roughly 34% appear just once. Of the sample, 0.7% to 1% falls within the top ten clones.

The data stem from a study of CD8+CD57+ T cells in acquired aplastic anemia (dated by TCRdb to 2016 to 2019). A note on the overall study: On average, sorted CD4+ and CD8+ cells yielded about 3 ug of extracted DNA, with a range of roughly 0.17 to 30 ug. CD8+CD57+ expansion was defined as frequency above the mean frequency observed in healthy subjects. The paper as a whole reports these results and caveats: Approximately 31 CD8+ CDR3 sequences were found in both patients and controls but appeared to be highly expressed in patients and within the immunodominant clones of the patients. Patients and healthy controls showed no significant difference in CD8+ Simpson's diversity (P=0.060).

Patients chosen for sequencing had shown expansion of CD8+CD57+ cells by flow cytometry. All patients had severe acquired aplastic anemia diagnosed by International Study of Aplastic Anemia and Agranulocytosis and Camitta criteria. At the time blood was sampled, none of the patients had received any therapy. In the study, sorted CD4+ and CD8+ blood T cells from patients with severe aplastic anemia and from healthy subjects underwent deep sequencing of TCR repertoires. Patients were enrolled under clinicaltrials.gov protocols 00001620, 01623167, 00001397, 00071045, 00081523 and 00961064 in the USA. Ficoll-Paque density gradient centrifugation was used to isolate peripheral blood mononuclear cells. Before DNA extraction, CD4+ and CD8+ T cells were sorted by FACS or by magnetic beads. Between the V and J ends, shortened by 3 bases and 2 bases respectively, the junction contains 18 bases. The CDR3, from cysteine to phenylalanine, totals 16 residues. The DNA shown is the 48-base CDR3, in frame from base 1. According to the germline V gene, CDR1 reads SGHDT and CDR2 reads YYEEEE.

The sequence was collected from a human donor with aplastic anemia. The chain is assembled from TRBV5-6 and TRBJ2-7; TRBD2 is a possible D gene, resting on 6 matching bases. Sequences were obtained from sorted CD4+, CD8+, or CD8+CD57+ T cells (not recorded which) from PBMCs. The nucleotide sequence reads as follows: TGTGCCAGCAGCTCGACGACAATTAGCGGTACCTACGAGCAGTACTTC. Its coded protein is CASSSTTISGTYEQYF.